The next 4 T cell receptor beta chains were all read from a single sample in a study of T cell responses to AZD1222 COVID-19 vaccine. The method was immunoSEQ multiplex PCR; TCRdb's version includes in-frame clones alone and lacks a portion of them. The sample consists of 63,000 or so clones, 85% of them appearing once. Sequenced material: peripheral blood, taken on day 0 of AZD1222 vaccination. These receptors were collected from an adult in good health.

The rearrangement links TRBV10-2 to TRBJ1-2, with D perhaps TRBD1 (5 bases). The ends were cut back, 4 bases at V and 6 bases at J, with 18 bases in the middle. The CDR3 covers 15 residues. Germline V gives CDR1 WSHSY, CDR2 SAAADI. The CDR3 DNA reads as TGCGCCAGCAGTGTCCTTTCGGCGGGGGTGCATGGCTACACCTTC. It is translated as CASSVLSAGVHGYTF.

CDR3 DNA: TGTGCCAGCAGCTTCCAGGGGAGAGGGTCAGAGACCCAGTACTTC. Translation: CASSFQGRGSETQYF. This chain connects TRBV7-6 to TRBJ2-5, with D perhaps matching TRBD1 (6 bases). Germline V gene sequence: CDR1 SGHVS, CDR2 FNYEAQ. V shed 3 bases and J shed 4 bases, with 15 bases lying between them. The CDR3 spans 15 residues.

V and J are TRBV28 and TRBJ2-1, with D perhaps TRBD2 (5 bases). Germline V gene data show CDR1 as MDHEN and CDR2 as SYDVKM. V was trimmed by 5 bases and J by 5 bases, leaving 16 bases between them. The CDR3 runs 15 residues. The CDR3 protein is CASSPPPPGNNEQFF. The CDR3 region has the DNA TGTGCCAGCAGTCCCCCTCCCCCGGGGAACAATGAGCAGTTCTTC.

The rearrangement joins TRBV19 to TRBJ1-2; TRBD1 agrees at 8 bases. The J segment lost 7 bases and the V segment lost 1 base, leaving 8 bases of the junction unmatched. Germline loops: CDR1 LNHDA, CDR2 SQIVND (reference sequence). The CDR3 loop spans 15 amino acids. The CDR3 DNA sequence: TGTGCCAGTAGTATAGCGGCAGGGGGCAATGCTGGCTACACCTTC. Translating it yields CASSIAAGGNAGYTF.